This entry lists 9 T cell receptor beta chains sequenced from one sample in a study of T-cell reconstitution after alpha-beta-depleted transplantation in children. A library of TCRbeta sequences, prepared with unique molecular identifiers, was generated. MiXCR, applied by TCRdb to the PCR reads, yields one record per CDR3 protein. The data contain a few hundred thousand distinct CDR3 sequences, approximately 9.8% of them singletons. The sequencing here drew on PBMCs from the stem cell graft donor, taken from the stem cell graft. The receptor set was obtained from a human donor who donated a stem cell graft to a child with SCID.

Many counts were recorded for this clonotype. The CDR3 reads CSAGAQGRTEAFF. In DNA, the CDR3 is TGCAGTGCAGGGGCCCAGGGAAGGACTGAAGCTTTCTTT. The chain carries TRBV20-1 and TRBJ1-1, with D perhaps TRBD1 (5 bases). The germline CDR1 and CDR2 sequences are DFQATT and SNEGSKA (reference sequence). V lost 6 bases and J lost 5, with 16 bases in between. The CDR3 loop spans 13 amino acids.

The chain recombines TRBV6-5 with TRBJ1-3, with D hard to call. The CDR3 loop spans 14 amino acids. Trimming left V 2 bases short and J 4 bases short, with 9 bases between. CDR1 and CDR2 (germline): MNHEY, SVGAGI. The CDR3, as DNA: TGTGCCAGCAGTTACCCAGCAAGGGGAAACACCATATATTTT. Protein product: CASSYPARGNTIYF.

The chain uses TRBV5-1 and TRBJ2-7, with D possibly matching TRBD1 (5 bases). Germline V gene lookup returns CDR1 SGHRS and CDR2 YFSETQ. Trimming stripped 5 bases from V and 0 bases from J, with 12 bases between. This CDR3 is built from 14 residues. DNA for the CDR3: TGCGCCAGCAGTTCAGGGATACTCTCCTACGAGCAGTACTTC. It specifies CASSSGILSYEQYF.

This clonotype showed up just a few times. V and J are TRBV3-1 and TRBJ2-1, with TRBD1 identical over 11 bases. Germline V gene lookup returns CDR1 LGHDT and CDR2 YNNKEL (reference sequence). The V and J ends lost 3 bases and 1 base, in that order; junction bases with no gene match: 8. The CDR3 contains 18 residues. The CDR3 is CASSQGTGGALSYNEQFF. The CDR3, as DNA: TGTGCCAGCAGCCAGGGGACAGGGGGGGCCCTATCCTACAATGAGCAGTTCTTC.

The chain carries TRBV3-1 and TRBJ2-7; 11 nucleotides align to TRBD1. With V trimmed by 4 bases and J by 6 bases, 5 bases remained unmatched. Germline values: CDR1 LGHDT, CDR2 YNNKEL (reference sequence). This CDR3 is built from 14 residues. CDR3 loop: CASSLGQGAGEQYF. The CDR3, as DNA: TGTGCCAGCAGCCTCGGACAGGGGGCTGGCGAGCAGTACTTC.

V gene TRBV7-3 combines with J gene TRBJ2-2, with 7 bases lining up with TRBD1. Trimming cost V 3 bases and J 3 bases; bases outside gene matches: 1. The CDR3 contains 14 residues. Per the germline V gene, CDR1 is SGHTA and CDR2 is FQGTGA. The CDR3, as DNA: TGTGCCAGCAGCTTTACAGGGGACACCGGGGAGCTGTTTTTT. It encodes CASSFTGDTGELFF. Full variable domain (rest looked up from reference TRBV7-3 and TRBJ2-2): GAGVSQTPSNKVTEKGKYVELRCDPISGHTALYWYRQSLGQGPEFLIYFQGTGAADDSGLPNDRFFAVRPEGSVSTLKIQRTERGDSAVYLCASSFTGDTGELFFGEGSRLTVL.

The rearrangement joins TRBV3-1 to TRBJ2-3; perhaps TRBD2 as D (5 bases). Between the trimmed V and J ends, which lost 5 bases and 4 bases, there was a span of 19 bases. CDR1 and CDR2 (germline): LGHDT, YNNKEL (reference sequence). This CDR3 is built from 16 residues. CDR3 coding DNA: TGTGCCAGCAGCGATAAACTAGGCCTTTTGGCAGATACGCAGTATTTT. Translating it yields CASSDKLGLLADTQYF.

This clonotype was observed many times. V and J are TRBV7-8 and TRBJ1-5; possible D gene TRBD1, 6 bases. The CDR3 totals 15 residues. Trimming cost V 0 bases and J 5 bases, with 11 bases left between them. Germline V CDR1 and CDR2: SGHVS, FQNEAQ. CDR3 nucleotide sequence: TGTGCCAGCAGCTTAGCAGAGGCAGGGGATCAGCCCCAGCATTTT. This encodes CASSLAEAGDQPQHF.

This clonotype was recorded a few times. This chain joins TRBV20-1 and TRBJ2-3; D remains ambiguous. The V and J ends lost 1 base and 0 bases respectively, with 8 bases between them. The length of the CDR3 is 14 residues. In germline, CDR1 is DFQATT, CDR2 SNEGSKA (reference sequence). CDR3 region: CSARVGISTDTQYF. The CDR3, as DNA: TGCAGTGCTAGAGTGGGGATAAGCACAGATACGCAGTATTTT.